These 24 T cell receptor beta chains share one sample of origin, sequenced in a study of blood T cell repertoires in COVID-19. This table comes from immunoSEQ multiplex PCR, and its TCRdb copy is limited to in-frame clones, with some not included. The sample shows about 210,000 clones, about 84% of them seen only once. Sequenced input: PBMCs or T cells enriched from blood (not recorded which). The origin of the receptors is a man aged 30-40 years with acute COVID-19.

The chain has TRBV9 and TRBJ1-4; 8 nucleotides align to TRBD1. The CDR3 runs to 15 residues. Unmatched junction bases numbered 7, after V lost 4 bases and J lost 5 bases. Germline loops: CDR1 SGDLS, CDR2 YYNGEE. This chain's CDR3 is CASSRGQGVNEKLFF. CDR3 nucleotide sequence: TGTGCCAGCAGCCGCGGACAGGGAGTGAATGAAAAACTGTTTTTT.

The rearrangement joins TRBV5-4 to TRBJ2-1; TRBD1 is a possible D gene (6 bases). V lost 5 bases to trimming and J lost 7 bases, with 16 bases between them. CDR1 and CDR2 from the germline V gene are SGHNT and YYREEE (reference sequence). The CDR3 consists of 14 residues. Here the CDR3 DNA reads TGTGCCAGCAGTATACAGGGAAGACAGAATGAGCAGTTCTTC. Translating gives CASSIQGRQNEQFF.

This rearrangement joins TRBV30 to TRBJ2-5; TRBD2 is a possible D gene (6 bases). Germline V gene lookup returns CDR1 GTSNPN and CDR2 SVGIG (reference sequence). This CDR3 is 12 amino acids long. V was cut by 8 bases and J by 4 bases, with 14 bases left in between. CDR3 in amino acids: CARGLGGETQYF. DNA of the CDR3: TGTGCCCGGGGCCTGGGGGGAGAGACCCAGTACTTC. The full variable domain, rest sourced from reference TRBV30 and TRBJ2-5, is SQTIHQWPATLVQPVGSPLSLECTVEGTSNPNLYWYRQAAGRGLQLLFYSVGIGQISSEVPQNLSASRPQDRQFILSSKKLLLSDSGFYLCARGLGGETQYFGPGTRLLVL.

The CDR3 here is CASEGGRNNEQFF. The DNA of the CDR3 is TGTGCCAGCGAGGGGGGGCGGAACAATGAGCAGTTCTTC. This sequence joins TRBV27 and TRBJ2-1, with a tentative D call TRBD2 (7 bases). The V and J ends lost 8 bases and 5 bases respectively, with 13 bases between them. The CDR3 contains 13 residues. Germline V lookup: CDR1 MNHEY, CDR2 SMNVEV (reference sequence).

The V gene is TRBV7-9, the J gene TRBJ1-1, with a possible D match to TRBD1 (6 bases). Trimming removed 7 bases at V and 4 bases at J, with 16 bases between. CDR1 is SEHNR and CDR2 is FQNEAQ in the germline V gene (reference sequence). The CDR3 runs 14 residues. As DNA, the CDR3 is TGTGCCAGCATCCCTCTACAAGGGGGCACTGAAGCTTTCTTT. It is translated as CASIPLQGGTEAFF.

The V call is TRBV7-9, the J call TRBJ1-6; D is unresolved. The CDR3 extends over 14 amino acids. V was trimmed by 5 bases and J by 7 bases, leaving 12 bases between them. The germline V gene has CDR1 SEHNR and CDR2 FQNEAQ (reference sequence). CDR3 nucleotides: TGTGCCAGCAGCCCCGCGGGCAGCAATTCACCCCTCCACTTT. Translation gives CASSPAGSNSPLHF. Full variable domain (rest looked up from reference TRBV7-9 and TRBJ1-6): DTGVSQNPRHKITKRGQNVTFRCDPISEHNRLYWYRQTLGQGPEFLTYFQNEAQLEKSRLLSDRFSAERPKGSFSTLEIQRTEQGDSAMYLCASSPAGSNSPLHFGNGTRLTVT.

V and J are TRBV9 and TRBJ1-3; D gene uncertain. Trimming took off 0 bases at V and 9 bases at J, with 13 bases between the two ends. The CDR3 consists of 14 residues. The germline V gene encodes CDR1 SGDLS and CDR2 YYNGEE. The CDR3 sequence is CASSVVGPPSTIYF. The CDR3 DNA sequence: TGTGCCAGCAGCGTAGTTGGCCCTCCCTCCACCATATATTTT.

The chain has TRBV18 and TRBJ2-7, with a weak D call TRBD1 (6 bases). This CDR3 has 13 amino acids. Trimming removed 5 bases from V and 3 bases from J, with 11 bases in between. Per the germline V gene, CDR1 is KGHSH and CDR2 is LQKENI. The CDR3 DNA follows: TGTGCCAGCTCATCAGGGACAAACTACGAGCAGTACTTC. Its translation is CASSSGTNYEQYF.

V usage is TRBV6-5 and J usage is TRBJ2-2; the D gene is possibly TRBD2 (5 bases). There are 15 residues in the CDR3. The germline V gene encodes CDR1 MNHEY and CDR2 SVGAGI. V gave up 2 bases and J gave up 0 bases, with 7 bases separating them. CDR3 nucleotides: TGTGCCAGCAGTTACGGACTGACGAACACCGGGGAGCTGTTTTTT. Encoded protein: CASSYGLTNTGELFF.

The rearrangement joins TRBV27 to TRBJ2-3, with 16 bases aligning to TRBD2. Trimming took 4 bases from V and 2 from J; bases not matched to a gene: 9. This CDR3 is 19 amino acids long. Germline V lookup: CDR1 MNHEY, CDR2 SMNVEV (reference sequence). The CDR3 loop is CASSSPGLAGGVSTDTQYF. The CDR3 DNA sequence: TGTGCCAGCAGTTCCCCGGGACTAGCGGGGGGGGTCTCCACAGATACGCAGTATTTT.

This clone was counted a single time. The chain couples TRBV5-1 to TRBJ1-3; D not certain. V lost 5 bases and J 0 bases, leaving 9 bases between the germline ends. CDR1 and CDR2 from the germline V gene are SGHRS and YFSETQ. The CDR3 is made up of 14 amino acids. CDR3 sequence: CASRVELSGNTIYF. The CDR3 DNA follows: TGCGCCAGCAGGGTCGAGCTCTCTGGAAACACCATATATTTT.

The V call is TRBV5-6, the J call TRBJ1-4, with a possible D match to TRBD1 (6 bases). The CDR3 has 16 residues. V was trimmed by 4 bases and J by 5 bases, leaving 18 bases between them. Germline lookup yields CDR1 SGHDT and CDR2 YYEEEE. The DNA of the CDR3 is TGTGCCAGCAGCCGAGGTATGGCCCAGGGGAATGAAAAACTGTTTTTT. It codes for CASSRGMAQGNEKLFF.

The gene calls are TRBV7-2 and TRBJ1-5; D unresolved. Germline CDR1 is SGHTA and CDR2 is FQGNSA. The CDR3 runs 16 residues. Trimming took off 2 bases at V and 2 bases at J, with 13 bases between the two ends. This chain's CDR3 is CASSLSPLLRNQPQHF. CDR3 coding DNA: TGTGCCAGCAGCTTATCCCCCCTTCTCCGCAATCAGCCCCAGCATTTT.

The chain couples TRBV5-1 to TRBJ1-4; 7 bases match TRBD1. The CDR3 is 14 residues long. Trimming at V came to 1 base and at J to 3 bases, leaving 0 bases not matched to a gene. Germline V gene data show CDR1 as SGHRS and CDR2 as YFSETQ. The CDR3 region has the DNA TGCGCCAGCAGCTTGACAGGGGCTAATGAAAAACTGTTTTTT. It codes for CASSLTGANEKLFF.

Details on this clone: Within the sample, other DNA sequences also encode this same CDR3. The chain carries TRBV2 and TRBJ2-7; tentative D call: TRBD2 (5 bases). The CDR3 is 12 amino acids. The V gene's germline CDR1 is SNHLY and CDR2 FYNNEI. With 6 bases removed from V and 1 base from J, the gap between germline ends came to 7 bases. CDR3 nucleotide sequence: TGTGCCAGCAGGGGCGGGTCCTACGAGCAGTACTTC. Its translation: CASRGGSYEQYF.

The V and J genes are TRBV5-1 and TRBJ2-7; possibly TRBD2 for D (6 bases). This CDR3 spans 15 amino acids. V shed 5 bases and J shed 2 bases, with 17 bases lying between them. Germline values: CDR1 SGHRS, CDR2 YFSETQ. CDR3 amino acids: CASRIIAGGTYEQYF. Written as DNA, the CDR3 is TGCGCCAGCAGGATTATCGCCGGGGGTACCTACGAGCAGTACTTC. Looking up the rest from reference TRBV5-1 and TRBJ2-7 gives the full variable domain: KAGVTQTPRYLIKTRGQQVTLSCSPISGHRSVSWYQQTPGQGLQFLFEYFSETQRNKGNFPGRFSGRQFSNSRSEMNVSTLELGDSALYLCASRIIAGGTYEQYFGPGTRLTVT.

This chain uses TRBV18 with TRBJ2-2; a weak D match, TRBD1 (6 bases). V lost 3 bases, J lost 3 bases, and 8 bases lay in between. This CDR3 is built from 14 residues. Germline loops: CDR1 KGHSH, CDR2 LQKENI. The CDR3 is CASSPQGHTGELFF. CDR3 nucleotides: TGTGCCAGCTCACCCCAGGGGCACACCGGGGAGCTGTTTTTT. Variable domain in full (rest from reference TRBV18 and TRBJ2-2): NAGVMQNPRHLVRRRGQEARLRCSPMKGHSHVYWYRQLPEEGLKFMVYLQKENIIDESGMPKERFSAEFPKEGPSILRIQQVVRGDSAAYFCASSPQGHTGELFFGEGSRLTVL.

This clone has just a few counts. The chain joins TRBV29-1 to TRBJ1-2, with 8 positions matching TRBD1. The CDR3 spans 11 residues. Trimming cost V 7 bases and J 8 bases; bases outside gene matches: 6. The germline V gene encodes CDR1 SQVTM and CDR2 ANQGSEA. CDR3 in amino acids: CSGAGGHGYTF. CDR3 bases: TGCAGCGGGGCAGGGGGCCACGGCTACACCTTC.

The chain carries TRBV2 and TRBJ1-1; no definite D call. From germline, CDR1 is SNHLY and CDR2 FYNNEI. This CDR3 spans 14 amino acids. Trimming shortened V by 7 bases and J by 6 bases, and 18 bases separated the two germline ends. The CDR3 reads CASTGEGWGAEAFF. The CDR3 DNA is TGTGCCAGCACCGGGGAGGGATGGGGTGCTGAAGCTTTCTTT.

The rearrangement links TRBV19 to TRBJ1-1; 8 bases agree with TRBD1. V shed 7 bases and J 1 base; nucleotides not matched to a gene: 14. Germline CDR1 reads LNHDA; CDR2 reads SQIVND (reference sequence). The length of the CDR3 is 17 residues. The CDR3 is CASTSHRRQGANTEAFF. DNA of the CDR3: TGTGCCAGTACCTCCCACCGACGGCAGGGGGCGAACACTGAAGCTTTCTTT.

V is TRBV10-1 and J is TRBJ2-1; 8 bases are shared with TRBD2. J was trimmed by 3 bases and V by 0 bases; bases with no gene match: 1. CDR3 length equals 15 residues. Per the germline V gene, CDR1 is WNHNN and CDR2 is SYGVQD (reference sequence). CDR3 sequence reads: CASSESRGVYNEQFF. The DNA of the CDR3 is TGCGCCAGCAGTGAGTCGCGGGGGGTCTACAATGAGCAGTTCTTC.

This clone occurred a few times. The chain has TRBV28 and TRBJ1-2, with no clear D. Per germline, CDR1 MDHEN and CDR2 SYDVKM. Trimming removed 1 base at V and 8 bases at J, with 11 bases between. The CDR3 covers 13 residues. The CDR3: CASSLSTAYGYTF. The CDR3, as DNA: TGTGCCAGCAGTTTATCTACTGCGTACGGCTACACCTTC.

CDR3 sequence reads: CASSEPGQNGNTIYF. DNA for the CDR3: TGCGCCAGCAGTGAGCCGGGACAGAACGGAAACACCATATATTTT. This sequence joins TRBV10-2 and TRBJ1-3; 7 nucleotides line up with TRBD1. Trimming took 2 bases from V and 4 from J; bases not matched to a gene: 5. The CDR3 is 15 residues long. Per the germline V gene, CDR1 is WSHSY and CDR2 is SAAADI.

This chain links TRBV5-6 with TRBJ1-5; weak D call: TRBD1 (5 bases). This CDR3 has 14 residues. With 2 bases removed from V and 4 bases from J, the gap between germline ends came to 10 bases. Per the germline V gene, CDR1 is SGHDT and CDR2 is YYEEEE. As DNA, the CDR3 is TGTGCCAGCAGCTTAGGGGTAGGGAATCAGCCCCAGCATTTT. It is translated as CASSLGVGNQPQHF.